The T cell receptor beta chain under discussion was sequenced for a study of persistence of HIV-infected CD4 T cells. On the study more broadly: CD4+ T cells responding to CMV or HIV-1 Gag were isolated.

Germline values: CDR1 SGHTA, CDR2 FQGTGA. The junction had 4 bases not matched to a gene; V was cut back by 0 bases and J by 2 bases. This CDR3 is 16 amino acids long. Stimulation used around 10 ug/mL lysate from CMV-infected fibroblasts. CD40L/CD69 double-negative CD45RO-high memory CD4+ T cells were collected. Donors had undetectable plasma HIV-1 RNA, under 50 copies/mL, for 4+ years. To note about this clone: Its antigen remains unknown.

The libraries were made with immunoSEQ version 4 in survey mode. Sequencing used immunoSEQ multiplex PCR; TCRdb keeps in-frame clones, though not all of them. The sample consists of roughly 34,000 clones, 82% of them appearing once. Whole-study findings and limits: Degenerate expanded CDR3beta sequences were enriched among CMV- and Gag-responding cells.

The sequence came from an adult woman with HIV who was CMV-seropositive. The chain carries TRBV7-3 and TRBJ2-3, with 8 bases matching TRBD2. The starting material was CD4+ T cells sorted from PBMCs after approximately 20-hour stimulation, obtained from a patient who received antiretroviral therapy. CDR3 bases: TGTGCCAGCAGCTTAACAGCGGGGGCCAACACAGATACGCAGTATTTT. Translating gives CASSLTAGANTDTQYF.